Listed here is a single T cell receptor (beta chain). The sample comes from a study of blood T cell repertoires in COVID-19. Turning to the study itself: There were acute and convalescent COVID-19 samples, and they came from the United States, Italy and Spain.

V was clipped by 9 bases and J by 6 bases, with 15 bases between them. CDR1 is LNHDA, CDR2 SQIVND, per germline (reference sequence). The length of the CDR3 is 13 residues. The table came from immunoSEQ multiplex PCR; TCRdb's copy has only in-frame clones and leaves some out. The sample has some 200,000 clones, around 81% seen once. Patients at the Seattle site were enrolled during active infection and followed longitudinally. The sequence derives from a woman aged 40-49 years with COVID-19, enrolled during active disease. The V call is TRBV19, the J call TRBJ2-1; perhaps TRBD2 as D (5 bases). Sequenced input: peripheral blood. CDR3 in DNA: TGTGCCAGCGTAGGAACTAGGCCCAATGAGCAGTTCTTC. It is translated as CASVGTRPNEQFF.